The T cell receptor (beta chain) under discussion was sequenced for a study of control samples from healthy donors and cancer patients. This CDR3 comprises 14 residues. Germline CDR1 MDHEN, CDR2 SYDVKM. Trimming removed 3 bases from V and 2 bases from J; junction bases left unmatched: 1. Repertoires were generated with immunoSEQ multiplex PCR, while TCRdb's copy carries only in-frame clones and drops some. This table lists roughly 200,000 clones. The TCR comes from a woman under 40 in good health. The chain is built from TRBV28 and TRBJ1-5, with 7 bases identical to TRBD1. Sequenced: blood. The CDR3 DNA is TGTGCCAGCAGTTTCGACAGGGGCAATCAGCCCCAGCATTTT. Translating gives CASSFDRGNQPQHF.